The 13 T cell receptor beta chains presented below share a single source sample, sequenced in a study of T cell clones after liver transplantation. Sequenced by immunoSEQ multiplex PCR; TCRdb stores in-frame clones only, minus some. The sample lists tens of thousands of clones; 70% to 85% were seen once. Sequencing used CD4+ T cells from blood, obtained around 45 months after liver transplant. These receptors were taken from a human patient who received a liver transplant. Among the T cells, some may be from the graft donor.

The chain couples TRBV28 to TRBJ1-4, with D maybe TRBD1 (5 bases). The CDR3 loop spans 14 amino acids. With 11 bases removed from V and 0 bases from J, the gap between germline ends came to 13 bases. Looked up from germline, CDR1 is MDHEN and CDR2 is SYDVKM. As DNA, the CDR3 is TGTGCCGCAGGGCCGTTTACAACTAATGAAAAACTGTTTTTT. Its translation: CAAGPFTTNEKLFF.

This CDR3 reads CASRRIGESMNTEAFF. The CDR3, as DNA: TGCGCCAGCAGGCGGATTGGGGAGTCCATGAACACTGAAGCTTTCTTT. J is TRBJ1-1 and V is TRBV10-1; D gene uncertain. The CDR3 covers 16 residues. The germline V gene has CDR1 WNHNN and CDR2 SYGVQD (reference sequence). V gave up 6 bases and J gave up 0 bases, with 17 bases separating them.

CDR3 in DNA: TGTGCCAGAAGCGCCGGACTAGCGGGCCGCACAGATACGCAGTATTTT. Translating it yields CARSAGLAGRTDTQYF. This chain links TRBV5-3 with TRBJ2-3, with 11 bases lining up with TRBD2. TRBV5-3 counts as an open reading frame of uncertain function. The CDR3 has 16 amino acids. Trimming removed 4 bases from V and 1 base from J; junction bases left unmatched: 5.

This clone was seen a few times. The CDR3 sequence is CASSRPPGDGYTF. The CDR3 DNA sequence: TGCGCCAGCAGTCGACCCCCGGGGGATGGCTACACCTTC. The chain uses TRBV4-1 and TRBJ1-2; D possibly corresponds to TRBD1 (5 bases). Germline V lookup: CDR1 MGHRA, CDR2 YSYEKL. Trimming stripped 6 bases from V and 6 bases from J, with 14 bases between. The CDR3 sequence is 13 residues long.

The rearrangement uses TRBV19 and TRBJ2-6; possibly TRBD1 for D (5 bases). Per the germline V gene, CDR1 is LNHDA and CDR2 is SQIVND (reference sequence). Trimming left V 6 bases short and J 0 bases short, with 15 bases between. The CDR3 extends over 17 amino acids. Written as DNA, the CDR3 is TGTGCCAGTAGCCAAGGCACAGGTAGCTCTGGGGCCAACGTCCTGACTTTC. It specifies CASSQGTGSSGANVLTF.

J is TRBJ2-1 and V is TRBV28; 8 bases map to TRBD2. The CDR3 extends over 19 amino acids. Germline V CDR1 and CDR2: MDHEN, SYDVKM. V gave up 3 bases and J gave up 1 base; unmatched junction bases: 14. CDR3 in amino acids: CASSFQAGVRLMSYNEQFF. CDR3 sequence (DNA): TGTGCCAGCAGTTTCCAAGCGGGAGTCCGTTTGATGTCCTACAATGAGCAGTTCTTC.

V and J are TRBV6-5 and TRBJ2-1, with 8 positions matching TRBD2. V lost 6 bases to trimming and J lost 0 bases; unmatched junction nucleotides: 4. Germline values: CDR1 MNHEY, CDR2 SVGAGI. The CDR3 covers 15 residues. For the CDR3, the DNA is TGTGCCAGCAGCTCAAGCGGGAGCTCCTACAATGAGCAGTTCTTC. It translates to CASSSSGSSYNEQFF.

The rearrangement links TRBV28 to TRBJ2-4, with 9 positions matching TRBD2. The length of the CDR3 is 13 residues. From germline, CDR1 is MDHEN and CDR2 SYDVKM. The CDR3, as DNA: TGTGCGAGCCATCTAGCGGGGAAAAACATTCAGTACTTC. Its translation is CASHLAGKNIQYF.

The chain recombines TRBV7-9 with TRBJ1-2; TRBD1 matches at 7 bases. CDR1 is SEHNR, CDR2 FQNEAQ, per germline (reference sequence). The V and J ends lost 0 bases and 3 bases, in that order; junction bases with no gene match: 7. CDR3 size: 16 residues. The chain's CDR3 is CASSLAPGQADYGYTF. The CDR3 bases are TGTGCCAGCAGCTTAGCCCCAGGACAGGCGGACTATGGCTACACCTTC.

V and J are TRBV11-3 and TRBJ2-1; D not resolved. The CDR3 length is 14 residues. Deletions cut 2 bases from V and 5 bases from J, with 10 bases between. In germline, CDR1 is SGHNT, CDR2 YENEEA. CDR3 nucleotides: TGTGCCAGCAGCTTAACTCAATGGGACAATGAGCAGTTCTTC. Its translation: CASSLTQWDNEQFF.

This chain links TRBV19 with TRBJ1-1, with a tentative D call TRBD1 (5 bases). The CDR3 totals 13 residues. Trimming cost V 5 bases and J 4 bases, with 11 bases left between them. Germline CDR1 and CDR2: LNHDA and SQIVND (reference sequence). CDR3 bases: TGTGCCAGTAGTCCTCGACAGTCCACTGAAGCTTTCTTT. This sequence encodes CASSPRQSTEAFF.

The rearrangement uses TRBV28 and TRBJ1-1; no reliable D call. The CDR3 sequence is 11 residues long. The germline CDR1 and CDR2 sequences are MDHEN and SYDVKM. Trimming shortened V by 8 bases and J by 4 bases, and 8 bases separated the two germline ends. The CDR3 coding sequence is TGTGCCAGCTGCGCTATCACTGAAGCTTTCTTT. Translation: CASCAITEAFF. Using reference TRBV28 and TRBJ1-1 for the parts outside the CDR3, the full variable domain is DVKVTQSSRYLVKRTGEKVFLECVQDMDHENMFWYRQDPGLGLRLIYFSYDVKMKEKGDIPEGYSVSREKKERFSLILESASTNQTSMYLCASCAITEAFFGQGTRLTVV.

V usage is TRBV7-8 and J usage is TRBJ2-1; 9 bases agree with TRBD2. This CDR3 has 16 residues. The V gene's germline CDR1 is SGHVS and CDR2 FQNEAQ. V trimming: 5 bases; J trimming: 2 bases; junction bases outside the gene matches: 7. CDR3 loop: CASSASGTSTYNEQFF. DNA for the CDR3: TGTGCCAGCAGCGCATCCGGGACTAGCACCTACAATGAGCAGTTCTTC.